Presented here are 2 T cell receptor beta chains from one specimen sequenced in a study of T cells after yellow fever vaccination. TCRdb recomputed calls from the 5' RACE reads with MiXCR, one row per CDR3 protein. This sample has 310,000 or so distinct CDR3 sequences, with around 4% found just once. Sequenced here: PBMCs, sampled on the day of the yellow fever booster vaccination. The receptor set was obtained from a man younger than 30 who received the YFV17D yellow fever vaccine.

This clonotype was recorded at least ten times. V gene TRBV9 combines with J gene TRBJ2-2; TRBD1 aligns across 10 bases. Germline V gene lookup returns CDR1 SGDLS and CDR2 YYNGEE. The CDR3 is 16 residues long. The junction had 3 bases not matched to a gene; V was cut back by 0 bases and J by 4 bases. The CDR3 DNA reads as TGTGCCAGCAGCGTAGCGGGACAGGGGAGCACCGGGGAGCTGTTTTTT. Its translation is CASSVAGQGSTGELFF.

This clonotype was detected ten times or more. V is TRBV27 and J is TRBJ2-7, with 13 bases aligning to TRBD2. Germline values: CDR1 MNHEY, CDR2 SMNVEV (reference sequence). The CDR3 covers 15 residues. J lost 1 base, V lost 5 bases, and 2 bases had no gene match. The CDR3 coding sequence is TGTGCCAGCAGTCCGACTAGCGGGGGGTCCTACGAGCAGTACGTC. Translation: CASSPTSGGSYEQYV.